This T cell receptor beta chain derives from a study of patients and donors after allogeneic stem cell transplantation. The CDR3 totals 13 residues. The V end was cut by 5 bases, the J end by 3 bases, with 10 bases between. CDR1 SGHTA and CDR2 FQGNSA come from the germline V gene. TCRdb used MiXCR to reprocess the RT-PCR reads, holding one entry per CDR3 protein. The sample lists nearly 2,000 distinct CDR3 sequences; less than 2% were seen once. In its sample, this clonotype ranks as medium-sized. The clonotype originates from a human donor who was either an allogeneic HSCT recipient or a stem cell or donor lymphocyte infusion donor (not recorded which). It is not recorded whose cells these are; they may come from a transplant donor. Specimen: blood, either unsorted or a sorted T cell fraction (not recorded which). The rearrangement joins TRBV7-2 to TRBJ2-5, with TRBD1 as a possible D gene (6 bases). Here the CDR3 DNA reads TGTGCCAGCAGCGTCTACAGGGAAGAGACCCAGTACTTC. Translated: CASSVYREETQYF.